This T cell receptor beta chain derives from a study of T cell changes during pregnancy in multiple sclerosis. Only one count was recorded for this clone. After removal of 5 bases from V and 0 bases from J, the junction contained 4 bases not matched to a gene. The CDR3 sequence is 14 residues long. Germline-derived CDR1 and CDR2 are LNHDA and SQIVND (reference sequence). Assay: immunoSEQ multiplex PCR; the TCRdb copy retains only in-frame clones and omits some. The sample includes tens of thousands of clones, around 94% of them seen just once. This clonotype originated in a female donor with multiple sclerosis, enrolled in a pregnancy study. The gene calls are TRBV19 and TRBJ2-7; TRBD1 matches 7 bases. Sequences were derived from peripheral blood, sampled in the third trimester of pregnancy. The CDR3 reads CASSYGTDSYEQYF. Here the CDR3 DNA reads TGTGCCAGTAGTTATGGGACAGACTCCTACGAGCAGTACTTC.